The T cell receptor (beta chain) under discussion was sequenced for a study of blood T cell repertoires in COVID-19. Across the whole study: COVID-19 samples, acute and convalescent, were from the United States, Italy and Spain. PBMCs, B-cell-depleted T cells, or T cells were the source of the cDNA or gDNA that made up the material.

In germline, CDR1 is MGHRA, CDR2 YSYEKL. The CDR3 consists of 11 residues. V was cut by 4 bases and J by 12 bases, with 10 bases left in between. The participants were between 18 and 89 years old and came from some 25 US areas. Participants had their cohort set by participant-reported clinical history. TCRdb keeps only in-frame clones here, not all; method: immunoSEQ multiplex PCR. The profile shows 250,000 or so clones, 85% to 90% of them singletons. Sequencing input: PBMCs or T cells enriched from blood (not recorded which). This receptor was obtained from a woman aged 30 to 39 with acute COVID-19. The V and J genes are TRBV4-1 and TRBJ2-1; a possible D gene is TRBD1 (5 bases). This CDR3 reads CASSPWGVQFF. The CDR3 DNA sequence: TGCGCCAGCAGCCCATGGGGCGTGCAGTTCTTC.